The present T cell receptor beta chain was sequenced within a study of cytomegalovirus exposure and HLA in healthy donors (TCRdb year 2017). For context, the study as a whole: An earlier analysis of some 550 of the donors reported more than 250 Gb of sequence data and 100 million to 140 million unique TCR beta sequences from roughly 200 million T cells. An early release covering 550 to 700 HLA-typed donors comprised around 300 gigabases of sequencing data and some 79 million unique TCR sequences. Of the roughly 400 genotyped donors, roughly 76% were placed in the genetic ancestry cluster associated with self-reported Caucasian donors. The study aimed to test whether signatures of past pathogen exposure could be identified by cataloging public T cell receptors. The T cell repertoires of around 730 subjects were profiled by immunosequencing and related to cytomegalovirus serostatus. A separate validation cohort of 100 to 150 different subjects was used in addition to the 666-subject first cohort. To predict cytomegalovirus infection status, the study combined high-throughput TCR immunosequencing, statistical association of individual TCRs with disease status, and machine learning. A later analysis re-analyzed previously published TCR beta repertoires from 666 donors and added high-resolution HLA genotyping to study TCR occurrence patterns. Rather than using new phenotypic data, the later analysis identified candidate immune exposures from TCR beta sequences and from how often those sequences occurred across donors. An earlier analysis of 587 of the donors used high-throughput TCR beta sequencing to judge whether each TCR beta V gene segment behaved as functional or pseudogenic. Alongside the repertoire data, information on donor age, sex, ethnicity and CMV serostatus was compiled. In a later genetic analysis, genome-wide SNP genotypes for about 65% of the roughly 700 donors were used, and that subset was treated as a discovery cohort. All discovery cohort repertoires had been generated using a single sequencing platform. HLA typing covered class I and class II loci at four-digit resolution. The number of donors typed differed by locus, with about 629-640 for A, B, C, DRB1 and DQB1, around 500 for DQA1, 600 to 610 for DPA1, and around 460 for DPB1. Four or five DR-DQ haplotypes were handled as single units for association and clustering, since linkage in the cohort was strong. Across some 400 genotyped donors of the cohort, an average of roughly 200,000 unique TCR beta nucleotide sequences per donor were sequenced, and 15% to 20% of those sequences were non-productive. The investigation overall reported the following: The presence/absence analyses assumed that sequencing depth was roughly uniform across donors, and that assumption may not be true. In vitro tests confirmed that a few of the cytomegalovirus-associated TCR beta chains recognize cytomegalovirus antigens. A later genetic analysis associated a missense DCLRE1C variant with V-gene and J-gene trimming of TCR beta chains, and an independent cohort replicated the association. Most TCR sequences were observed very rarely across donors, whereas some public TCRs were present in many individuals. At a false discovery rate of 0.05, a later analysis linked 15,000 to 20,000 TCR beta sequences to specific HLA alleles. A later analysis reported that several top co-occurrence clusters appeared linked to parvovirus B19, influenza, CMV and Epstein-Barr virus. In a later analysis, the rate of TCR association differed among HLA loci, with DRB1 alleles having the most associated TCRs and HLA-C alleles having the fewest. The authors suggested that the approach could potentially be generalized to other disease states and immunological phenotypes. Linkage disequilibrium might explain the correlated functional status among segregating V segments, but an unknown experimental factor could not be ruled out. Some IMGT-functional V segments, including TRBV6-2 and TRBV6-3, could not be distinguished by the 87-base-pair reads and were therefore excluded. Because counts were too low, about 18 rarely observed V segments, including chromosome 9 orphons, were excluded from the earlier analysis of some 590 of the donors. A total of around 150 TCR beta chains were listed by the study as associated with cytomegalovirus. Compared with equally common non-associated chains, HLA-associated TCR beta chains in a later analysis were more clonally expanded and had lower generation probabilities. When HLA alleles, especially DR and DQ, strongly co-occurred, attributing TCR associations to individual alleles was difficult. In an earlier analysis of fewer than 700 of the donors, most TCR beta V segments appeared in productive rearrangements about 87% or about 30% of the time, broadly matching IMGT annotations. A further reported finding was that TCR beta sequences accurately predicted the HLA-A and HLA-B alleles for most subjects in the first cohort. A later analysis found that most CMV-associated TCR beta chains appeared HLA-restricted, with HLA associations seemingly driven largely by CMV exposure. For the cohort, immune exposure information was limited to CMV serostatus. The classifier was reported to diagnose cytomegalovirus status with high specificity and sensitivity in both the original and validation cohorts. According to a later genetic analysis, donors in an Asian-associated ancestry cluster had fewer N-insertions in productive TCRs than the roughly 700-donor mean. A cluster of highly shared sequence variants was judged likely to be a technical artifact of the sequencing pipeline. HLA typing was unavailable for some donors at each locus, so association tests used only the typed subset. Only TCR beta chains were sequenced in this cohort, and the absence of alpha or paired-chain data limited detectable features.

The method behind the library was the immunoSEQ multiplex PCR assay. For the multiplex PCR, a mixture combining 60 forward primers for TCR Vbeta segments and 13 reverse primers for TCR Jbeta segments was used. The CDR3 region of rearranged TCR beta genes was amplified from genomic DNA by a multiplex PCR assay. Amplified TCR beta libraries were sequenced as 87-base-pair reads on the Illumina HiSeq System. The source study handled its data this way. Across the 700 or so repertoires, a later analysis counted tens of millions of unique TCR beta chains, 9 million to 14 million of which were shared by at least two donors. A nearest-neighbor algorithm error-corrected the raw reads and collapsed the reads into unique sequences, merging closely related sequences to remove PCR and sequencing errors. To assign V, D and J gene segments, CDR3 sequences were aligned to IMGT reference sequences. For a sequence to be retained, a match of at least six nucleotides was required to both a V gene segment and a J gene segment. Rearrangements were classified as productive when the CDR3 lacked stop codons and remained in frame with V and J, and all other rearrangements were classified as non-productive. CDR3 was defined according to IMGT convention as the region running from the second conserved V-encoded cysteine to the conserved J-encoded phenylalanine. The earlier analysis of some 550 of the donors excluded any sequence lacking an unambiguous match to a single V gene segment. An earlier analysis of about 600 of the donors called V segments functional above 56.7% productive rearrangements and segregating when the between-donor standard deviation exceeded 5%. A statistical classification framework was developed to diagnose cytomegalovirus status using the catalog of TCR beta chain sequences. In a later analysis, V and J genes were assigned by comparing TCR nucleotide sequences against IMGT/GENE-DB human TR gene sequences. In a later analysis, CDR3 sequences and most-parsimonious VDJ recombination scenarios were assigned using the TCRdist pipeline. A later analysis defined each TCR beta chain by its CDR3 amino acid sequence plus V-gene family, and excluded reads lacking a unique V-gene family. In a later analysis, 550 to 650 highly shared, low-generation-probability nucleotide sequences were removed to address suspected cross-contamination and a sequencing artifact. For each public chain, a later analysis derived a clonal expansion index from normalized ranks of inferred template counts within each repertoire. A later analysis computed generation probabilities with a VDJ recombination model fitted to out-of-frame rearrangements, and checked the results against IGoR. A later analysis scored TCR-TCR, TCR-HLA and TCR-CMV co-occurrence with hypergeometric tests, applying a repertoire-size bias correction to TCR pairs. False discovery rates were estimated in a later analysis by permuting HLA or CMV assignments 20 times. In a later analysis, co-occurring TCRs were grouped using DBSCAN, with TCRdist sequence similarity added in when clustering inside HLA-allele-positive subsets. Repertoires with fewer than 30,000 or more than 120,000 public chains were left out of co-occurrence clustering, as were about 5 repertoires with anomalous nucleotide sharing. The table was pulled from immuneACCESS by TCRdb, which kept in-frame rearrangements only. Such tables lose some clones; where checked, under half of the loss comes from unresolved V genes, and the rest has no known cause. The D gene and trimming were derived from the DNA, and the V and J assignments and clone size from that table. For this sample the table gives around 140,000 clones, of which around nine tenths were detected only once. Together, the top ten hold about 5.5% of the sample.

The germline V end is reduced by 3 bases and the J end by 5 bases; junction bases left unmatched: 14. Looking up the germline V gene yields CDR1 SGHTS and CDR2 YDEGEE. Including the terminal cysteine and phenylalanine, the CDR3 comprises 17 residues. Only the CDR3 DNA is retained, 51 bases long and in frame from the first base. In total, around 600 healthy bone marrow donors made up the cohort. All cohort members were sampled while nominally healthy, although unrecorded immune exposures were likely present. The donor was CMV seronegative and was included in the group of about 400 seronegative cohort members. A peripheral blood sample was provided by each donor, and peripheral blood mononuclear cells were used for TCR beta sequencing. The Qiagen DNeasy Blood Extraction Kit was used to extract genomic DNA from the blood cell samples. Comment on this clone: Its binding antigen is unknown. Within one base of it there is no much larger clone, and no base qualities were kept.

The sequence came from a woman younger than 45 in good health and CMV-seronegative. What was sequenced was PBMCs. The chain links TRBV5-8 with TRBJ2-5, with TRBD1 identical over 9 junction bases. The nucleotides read TGTGCCAGCAGCTATTCCCGGGGACAGGGCTTGGCGGAGACCCAGTACTTC. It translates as CASSYSRGQGLAETQYF.